Listed below are T cell receptor beta chains from one sample, sequenced in a study of cytomegalovirus exposure and HLA in healthy donors. Sequencing used immunoSEQ multiplex PCR; TCRdb keeps in-frame clones, though not all of them. The sample lists approximately 300,000 clones, 86% occurring once. Sample: PBMCs. The receptor set was obtained from a young woman in good health and CMV-seronegative. Each CDR3 is given with its conserved first and last residue. D genes are given only for firm matches. Only some rows state a clone size, as once, few, many or a class for expanded clones.

len	d_gene	v_gene	abundance	j_gene	CDR3nt	CDR3aa
16	-	TRBV14	-	TRBJ2-7	TGTGCCAGCAGCCATGCCGGGGACACCCGAAGGGTCGAGCAGTACTTC	CASSHAGDTRRVEQYF
17	TRBD2	TRBV4-1	-	TRBJ2-7	TGCGCCAGCAGCCAAGATGGTCCGACTAGCGGGATCTACGAGCAGTACTTC	CASSQDGPTSGIYEQYF
15	TRBD1	TRBV6-1	few	TRBJ1-5	TGTGCCACCTTCCCCGGACAGGGGGCGCGGCAGCCCCAGCATTTT	CATFPGQGARQPQHF
13	-	TRBV7-9	-	TRBJ1-3	TGTGCCAGCAGCCCCCAGTCTGGAAACACCATATATTTT	CASSPQSGNTIYF
15	-	TRBV5-1	few	TRBJ1-3	TGCGCCAGCAGCAGTCAGGGTGAGACTGGAAACACCATATATTTT	CASSSQGETGNTIYF
14	TRBD2	TRBV5-6	-	TRBJ2-1	TGTGCCAGCAGCCCGGGGGGGAGTTGGGATGAGCAGTTCTTC	CASSPGGSWDEQFF
14	-	TRBV29-1	-	TRBJ2-5	TGCAGCGTTAAACAGGGTTTTTTCCAAGAGACCCAGTACTTC	CSVKQGFFQETQYF
15	-	TRBV2	few	TRBJ2-7	TGTGCCAGCAGTAATAGGCAGCGAAGCTCCTACGAGCAGTACTTC	CASSNRQRSSYEQYF
14	-	TRBV5-1	-	TRBJ2-1	TGCGCCAGCAGCTTACCTTGGACTACCAATGAGCAGTTCTTC	CASSLPWTTNEQFF
16	-	TRBV5-5	-	TRBJ2-6	TGTGCCAGCAGCTTGGCCCCAATCTCTGGGGCCAACGTCCTGACTTTC	CASSLAPISGANVLTF
17	TRBD2	TRBV7-2	-	TRBJ2-2	TGTGCCAGCAGCCCAGAGACTAGCGGGAGAAGATCCGGGGAGCTGTTTTTT	CASSPETSGRRSGELFF
11	-	TRBV29-1	-	TRBJ1-4	TGCAGCGTTGGTGCGCTTGAAAAACTGTTTTTT	CSVGALEKLFF
19	-	TRBV28	-	TRBJ1-2	TGTGCCAGCAGTAATGTCAGGGCCTCGACCTCCAAAGCTAACTATGGCTACACCTTC	CASSNVRASTSKANYGYTF
15	TRBD1	TRBV5-6	-	TRBJ1-1	TGTGCCAGCAGCCTCGGGACAGGGAAGGGTACTGAAGCTTTCTTT	CASSLGTGKGTEAFF
15	-	TRBV29-1	-	TRBJ2-3	TGCAGCGTTGAAAGGGGTTCAGGGTCGGCAGATACGCAGTATTTT	CSVERGSGSADTQYF
17	-	TRBV28	-	TRBJ1-5	TGTGCCAGCAGTCCCCTCACAGGTTCGGGTGACAATCAGCCCCAGCATTTT	CASSPLTGSGDNQPQHF
15	-	TRBV5-6	-	TRBJ2-7	TGTGCCAGCAGCTACCAGGGAGGTATAATCCACGAGCAGTACTTC	CASSYQGGIIHEQYF
15	-	TRBV11-3	once	TRBJ2-7	TGTGCCAGCAGCTTAGCAGGGGAACCTCCCTACGAGCAGTACTTC	CASSLAGEPPYEQYF
15	TRBD1	TRBV7-3	-	TRBJ1-2	TGTGCCAGCAGCTCGGGACAGGGAAGGTCGTCGGGCTACACCTTC	CASSSGQGRSSGYTF
15	TRBD2	TRBV5-4	-	TRBJ2-1	TGTGCCAGCAGCTCCCAGGGACTAGAGTACAATGAGCAGTTCTTC	CASSSQGLEYNEQFF
15	TRBD1	TRBV29-1	-	TRBJ2-2	TGCAGCGCCAATAACCGACAGGGTATTTCGGGGGAGCTGTTTTTT	CSANNRQGISGELFF
16	TRBD1	TRBV28	-	TRBJ1-5	TGTGCCAGCAGTTCCCCGTCAGGGGGCCCGGGGCAGCCCCAGCATTTT	CASSSPSGGPGQPQHF
16	TRBD2	TRBV5-1	-	TRBJ2-1	TGCGCCAGCAGCTTGGACCCGGGACTAGCGTACAATGAGCAGTTCTTC	CASSLDPGLAYNEQFF
15	TRBD1	TRBV7-9	-	TRBJ2-7	TGTGCCAGCTACAGGGGGACAGGTTCTTCCTACGAGCAGTACTTC	CASYRGTGSSYEQYF
11	TRBD2	TRBV2	-	TRBJ2-7	TGCGGAGGGGGGCTAGCGGGAGAGCAGTACTTC	CGGGLAGEQYF
14	TRBD2	TRBV5-1	-	TRBJ2-3	TGCGCCAGCAGGACTAGCGGGGTCACAGATACGCAGTATTTT	CASRTSGVTDTQYF
15	TRBD2	TRBV6-1	-	TRBJ2-7	TGTGCCAGCAGTGAGAGAGCGAGCGGGAGCTACGAGCAGTACTTC	CASSERASGSYEQYF
13	TRBD2	TRBV10-3	-	TRBJ2-7	TGTGCCCTTGGGGCACTAGCGGGAGACGAGCAGTACTTC	CALGALAGDEQYF
15	-	TRBV5-6	-	TRBJ1-2	TGTGCCAGCAGCCCCATAGGGGCCGCTAACTATGGCTACACCTTC	CASSPIGAANYGYTF
15	-	TRBV4-2	-	TRBJ1-1	TGTGCCAGCAGCCAAGATTTTGGGCCGAACACTGAAGCTTTCTTT	CASSQDFGPNTEAFF
15	TRBD1	TRBV7-6	-	TRBJ2-2	TGTGCCAGCAGCTGGGGGGACAGGGAGGCCGGGGAGCTGTTTTTT	CASSWGDREAGELFF